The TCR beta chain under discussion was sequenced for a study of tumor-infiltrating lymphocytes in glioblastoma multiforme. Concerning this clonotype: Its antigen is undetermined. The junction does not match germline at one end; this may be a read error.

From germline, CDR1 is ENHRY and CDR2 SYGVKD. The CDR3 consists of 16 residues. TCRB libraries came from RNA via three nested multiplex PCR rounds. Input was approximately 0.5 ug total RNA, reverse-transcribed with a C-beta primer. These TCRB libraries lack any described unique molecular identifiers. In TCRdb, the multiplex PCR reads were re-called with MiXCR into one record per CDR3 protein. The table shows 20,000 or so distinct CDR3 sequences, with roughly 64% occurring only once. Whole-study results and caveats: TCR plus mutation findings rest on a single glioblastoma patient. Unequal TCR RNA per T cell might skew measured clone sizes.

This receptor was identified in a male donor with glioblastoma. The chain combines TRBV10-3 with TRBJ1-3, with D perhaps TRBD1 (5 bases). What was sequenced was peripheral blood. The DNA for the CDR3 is TGTGTCATCAGTATCGGGACTCCTGCTGCTGGAAACACCATATATTTT. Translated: CVISIGTPAAGNTIYF.